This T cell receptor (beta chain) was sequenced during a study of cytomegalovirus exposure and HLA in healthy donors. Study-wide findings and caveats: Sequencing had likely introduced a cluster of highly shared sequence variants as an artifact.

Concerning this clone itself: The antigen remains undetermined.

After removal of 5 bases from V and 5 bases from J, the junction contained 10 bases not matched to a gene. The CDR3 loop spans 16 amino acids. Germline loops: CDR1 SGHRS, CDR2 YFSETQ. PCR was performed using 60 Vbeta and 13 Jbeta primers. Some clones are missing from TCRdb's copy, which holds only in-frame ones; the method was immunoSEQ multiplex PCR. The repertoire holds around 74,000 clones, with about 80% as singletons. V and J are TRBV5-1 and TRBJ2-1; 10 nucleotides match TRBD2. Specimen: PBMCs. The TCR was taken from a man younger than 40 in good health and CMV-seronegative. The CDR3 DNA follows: TGCGCCAGCAGGGGGGGAGCGGGAGGGCCCGACAATGAGCAGTTCTTC. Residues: CASRGGAGGPDNEQFF.